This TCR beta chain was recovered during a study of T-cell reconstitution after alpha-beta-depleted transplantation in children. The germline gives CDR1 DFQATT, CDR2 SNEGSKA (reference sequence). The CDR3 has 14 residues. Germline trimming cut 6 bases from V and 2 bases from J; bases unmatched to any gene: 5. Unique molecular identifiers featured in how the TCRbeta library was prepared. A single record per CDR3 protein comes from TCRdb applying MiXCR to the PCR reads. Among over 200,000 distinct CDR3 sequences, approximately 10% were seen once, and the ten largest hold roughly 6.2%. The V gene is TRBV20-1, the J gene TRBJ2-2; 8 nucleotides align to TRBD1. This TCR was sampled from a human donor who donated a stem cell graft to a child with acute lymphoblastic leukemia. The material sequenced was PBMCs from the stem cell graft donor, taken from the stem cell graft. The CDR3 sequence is CSALGTGNTGELFF. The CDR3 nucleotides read TGCAGTGCCCTCGGGACAGGAAACACCGGGGAGCTGTTTTTT.